The entry below gives a single TCR beta chain sequence along with its context. Its target is unknown. The data derive from a study of blood T cells in healthy people across ages. Then a second PCR, running about 6 to 11 cycles, was carried out with a sample-barcoded 5' primer and a J-beta primer mix. TCRdb recomputed calls from the 5' RACE reads with MiXCR, one row per CDR3 protein. This sample yields around 900,000 distinct CDR3 sequences, of which less than 35% are seen a single time; 15% to 20% belongs to the top ten. The germline CDR1 and CDR2 sequences are MNHEY and SMNVEV (reference sequence). Trimming pared 8 bases from V and 10 bases from J, leaving 15 bases between. This CDR3 region has 12 residues. Extraction yielded at least 6 micrograms of total RNA per sample. Study conclusions and caveats: Strong correlation existed between TCR beta diversity and naive T cell percentage. A greater number of naive CD4+ cells and higher diversity distinguished long-lived donors from aged donors.

This TCR came from an elderly woman in good health. The specimen sequenced was blood. J is TRBJ2-1 and V is TRBV27, with TRBD2 as a possible D gene (5 bases). The CDR3 reads CASGSRSAEQFF. DNA of the CDR3: TGTGCCAGCGGCTCCCGTAGCGCCGAGCAGTTCTTC.